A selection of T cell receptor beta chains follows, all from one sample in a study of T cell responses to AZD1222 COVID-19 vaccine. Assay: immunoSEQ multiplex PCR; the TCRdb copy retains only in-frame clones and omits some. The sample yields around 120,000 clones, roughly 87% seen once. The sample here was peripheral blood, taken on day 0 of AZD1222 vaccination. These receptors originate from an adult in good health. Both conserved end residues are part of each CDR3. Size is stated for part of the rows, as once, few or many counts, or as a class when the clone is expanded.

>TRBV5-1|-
CASSLAGQPQHF
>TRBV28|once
CASSRMGQEQYF
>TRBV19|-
CATNLNTEAFF
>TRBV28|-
CASSPGVGGYTF
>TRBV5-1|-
CASRTQSNSPLHF
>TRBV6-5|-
CASSYSAGSNTEAFF
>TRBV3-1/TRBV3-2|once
CASSQAANQPQHF
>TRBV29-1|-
CSVEGRLAGEREQFF
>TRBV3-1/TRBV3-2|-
CASNIRGQPGANVLTF
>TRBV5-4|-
CASAPGGGASSYNEQFF
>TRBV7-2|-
CASSLLADASYNEQFF
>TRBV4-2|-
CASSQVSGTANQPQHF
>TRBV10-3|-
CAISSGITGELFF
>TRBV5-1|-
CASSLGQISTDTQYF
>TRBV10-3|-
CAITPGTSGETQYF
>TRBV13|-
CASSSGFISYNEQFF
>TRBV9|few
CASSVVGDGGYGYTF
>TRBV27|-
CASSLSGAVSGNTIYF
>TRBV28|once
CASRTRDTSREQYF
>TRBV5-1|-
CASSSGPATDTQYF
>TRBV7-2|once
CASSLEGQGTSPLHF
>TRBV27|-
CASSPRTGINTEAFF
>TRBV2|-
CASSERGTYSTDTQYF
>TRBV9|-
CASSVGERGGPNTQYF
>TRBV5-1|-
CASRSTGELFF
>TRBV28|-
CASSSPTSYEQYF
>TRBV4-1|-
CASSQDRQGARGYTF
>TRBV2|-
CASSEYQATNEKLFF
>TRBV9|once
CASSPREANTEAFF
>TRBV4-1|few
CASSLSQRSYNEQFF
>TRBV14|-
CASSQGQGQFQHF
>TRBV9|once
CASSVALAEYNEQFF
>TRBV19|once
CASSMTGTYGYTF
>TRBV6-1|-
CASSETGTGYHEQYF
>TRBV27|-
CASSFRPSYEQYF
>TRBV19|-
CASSVRDAQHF
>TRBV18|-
CASSPRQSGGDGNTIYF